The sequence of this T cell receptor beta chain was determined in a study of early T cells in non-severe SARS-CoV-2 infection. As part of library construction, unique molecular identifiers were attached to individual cDNA molecules. Each CDR3 protein is one row after TCRdb ran MiXCR on the 5' RACE reads. The sample has about 34,000 distinct CDR3 sequences, around 5.6% seen once; the top ten hold 7.6%. This clonotype has ten or more counts. Sequencing was done on a sample of whole blood. The origin of this receptor is an adult who was a healthcare worker with PCR-confirmed SARS-CoV-2 infection or an uninfected control (not recorded which).

This chain's CDR3 is CSVSREVGTYEQYF. The CDR3 nucleotides read TGCAGTGTCAGCAGGGAGGTCGGCACCTACGAGCAGTACTTC. The rearrangement uses TRBV20-1 and TRBJ2-7, with a weak D call TRBD2 (6 bases). The CDR3 is made up of 14 amino acids. Germline V gene data show CDR1 as DFQATT and CDR2 as SNEGSKA (reference sequence). The ends were cut back, 7 bases at V and 2 bases at J, with 18 bases in the middle.